The TCR beta chain described here comes from a study of cytomegalovirus exposure and HLA in healthy donors. General study points: With high specificity and sensitivity, the classifier reportedly diagnosed cytomegalovirus status.

The CDR3 covers 12 residues. Trimming removed 3 bases at V and 3 bases at J, with 5 bases between. Germline CDR1 reads MDHEN; CDR2 reads SYDVKM. The PCR employed 60 Vbeta primers together with 13 Jbeta primers. Sequenced by immunoSEQ multiplex PCR; TCRdb stores in-frame clones only, minus some. Here the sample spans 190,000 or so clones, around 86% being singletons. With respect to this clone: Antigen: not known. The sample contains more than one DNA sequence encoding this CDR3.

This receptor was obtained from a woman in her 50s in good health and CMV-seropositive. The sequenced sample was PBMCs. This sequence joins TRBV28 and TRBJ1-2; D is undetermined. The CDR3 here is CASSLPDYGYTF. Here the CDR3 DNA reads TGTGCCAGCAGTTTGCCGGACTATGGCTACACCTTC.